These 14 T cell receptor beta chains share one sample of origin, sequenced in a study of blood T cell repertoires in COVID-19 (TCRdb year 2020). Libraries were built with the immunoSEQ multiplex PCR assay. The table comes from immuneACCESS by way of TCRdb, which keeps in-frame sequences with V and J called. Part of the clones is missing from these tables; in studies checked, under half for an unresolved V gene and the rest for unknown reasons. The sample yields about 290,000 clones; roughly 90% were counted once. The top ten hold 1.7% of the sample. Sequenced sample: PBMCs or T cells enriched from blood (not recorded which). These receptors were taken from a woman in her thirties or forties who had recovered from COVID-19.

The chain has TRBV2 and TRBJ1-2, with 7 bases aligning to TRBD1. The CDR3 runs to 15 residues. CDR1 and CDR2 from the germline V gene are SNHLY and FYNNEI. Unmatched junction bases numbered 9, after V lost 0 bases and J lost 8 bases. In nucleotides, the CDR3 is TGTGCCAGCAGTGAAGCGCGCACAGGGGAAGGAGGCTACACCTTC. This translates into CASSEARTGEGGYTF.

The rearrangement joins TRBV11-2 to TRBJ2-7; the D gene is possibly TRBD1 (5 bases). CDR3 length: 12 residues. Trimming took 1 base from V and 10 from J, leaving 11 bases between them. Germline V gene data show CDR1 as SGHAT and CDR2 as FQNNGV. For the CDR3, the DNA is TGTGCCAGCAGCTTAGCCTACAGGCCTCAGTACTTC. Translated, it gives CASSLAYRPQYF.

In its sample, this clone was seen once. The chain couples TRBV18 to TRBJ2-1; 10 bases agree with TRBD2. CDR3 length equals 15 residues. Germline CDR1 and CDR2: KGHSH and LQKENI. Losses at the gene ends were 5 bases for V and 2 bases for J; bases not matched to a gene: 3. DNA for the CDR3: TGTGCCAGCTCATCCAGCGGGGGGGCCTACAATGAGCAGTTCTTC. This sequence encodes CASSSSGGAYNEQFF.

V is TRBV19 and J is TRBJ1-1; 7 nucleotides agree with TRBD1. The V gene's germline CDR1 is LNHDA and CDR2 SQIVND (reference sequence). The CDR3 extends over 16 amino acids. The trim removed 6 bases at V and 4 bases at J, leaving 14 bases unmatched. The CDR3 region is CASSWTGGGLVTEAFF. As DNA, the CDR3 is TGTGCCAGTAGCTGGACAGGAGGAGGGTTGGTCACTGAAGCTTTCTTT.

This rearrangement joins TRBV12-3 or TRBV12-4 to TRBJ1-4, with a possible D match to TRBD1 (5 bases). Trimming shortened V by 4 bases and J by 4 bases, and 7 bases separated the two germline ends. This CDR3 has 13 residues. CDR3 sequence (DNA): TGTGCCAGCAGTTCCGACAGTAATGAAAAACTGTTTTTT. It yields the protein CASSSDSNEKLFF.

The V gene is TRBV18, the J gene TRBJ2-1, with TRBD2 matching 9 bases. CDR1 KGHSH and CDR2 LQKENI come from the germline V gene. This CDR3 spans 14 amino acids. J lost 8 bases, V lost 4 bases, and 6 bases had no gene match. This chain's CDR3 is CASSRRGGYDEQFF. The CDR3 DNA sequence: TGTGCCAGCTCACGGCGGGGGGGCTATGATGAGCAGTTCTTC.

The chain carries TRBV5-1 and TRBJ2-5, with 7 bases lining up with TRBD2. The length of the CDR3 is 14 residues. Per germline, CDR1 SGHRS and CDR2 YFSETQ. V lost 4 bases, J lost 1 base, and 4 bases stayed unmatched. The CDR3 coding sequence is TGCGCCAGCAGCCGGGGACTATCCCAAGAGACCCAGTACTTC. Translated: CASSRGLSQETQYF.

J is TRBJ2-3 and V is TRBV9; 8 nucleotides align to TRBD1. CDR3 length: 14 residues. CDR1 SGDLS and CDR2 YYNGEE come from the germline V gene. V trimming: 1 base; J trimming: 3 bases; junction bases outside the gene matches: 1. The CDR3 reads CASSVRQGTDTQYF. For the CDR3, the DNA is TGTGCCAGCAGCGTAAGACAGGGGACAGATACGCAGTATTTT.

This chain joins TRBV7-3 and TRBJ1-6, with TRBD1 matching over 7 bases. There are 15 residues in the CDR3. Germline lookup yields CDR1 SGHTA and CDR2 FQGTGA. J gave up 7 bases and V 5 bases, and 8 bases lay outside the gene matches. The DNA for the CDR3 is TGTGCCAGCAGCAACAGGGGAGACGGGAATTCACCCCTCCACTTT. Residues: CASSNRGDGNSPLHF.

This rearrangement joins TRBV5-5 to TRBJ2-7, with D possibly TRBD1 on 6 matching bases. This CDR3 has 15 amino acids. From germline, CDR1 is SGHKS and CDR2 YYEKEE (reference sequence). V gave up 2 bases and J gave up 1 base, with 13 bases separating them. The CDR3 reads CASSLGAQGSYEQYF. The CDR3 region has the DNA TGTGCCAGCAGCTTAGGCGCACAGGGTTCCTACGAGCAGTACTTC.

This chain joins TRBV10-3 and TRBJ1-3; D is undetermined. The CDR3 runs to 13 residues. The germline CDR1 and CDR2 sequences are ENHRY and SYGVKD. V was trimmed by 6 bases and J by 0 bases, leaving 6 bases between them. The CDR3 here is CAIRSGSGNTIYF. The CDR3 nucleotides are TGTGCCATCAGGTCCGGCTCTGGAAACACCATATATTTT.

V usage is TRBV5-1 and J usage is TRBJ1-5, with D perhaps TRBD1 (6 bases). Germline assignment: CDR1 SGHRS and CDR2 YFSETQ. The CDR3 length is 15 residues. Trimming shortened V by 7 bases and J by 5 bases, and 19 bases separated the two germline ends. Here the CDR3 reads CASYESRTAHQPQHF. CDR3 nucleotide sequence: TGCGCCAGCTACGAGTCAAGGACAGCCCATCAGCCCCAGCATTTT.

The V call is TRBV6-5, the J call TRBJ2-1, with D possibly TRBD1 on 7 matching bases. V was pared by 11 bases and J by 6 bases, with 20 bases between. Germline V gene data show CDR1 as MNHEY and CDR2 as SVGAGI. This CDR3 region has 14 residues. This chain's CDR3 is CASARNRGGNEQFF. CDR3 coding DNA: TGTGCCTCAGCAAGAAACAGGGGAGGCAATGAGCAGTTCTTC.

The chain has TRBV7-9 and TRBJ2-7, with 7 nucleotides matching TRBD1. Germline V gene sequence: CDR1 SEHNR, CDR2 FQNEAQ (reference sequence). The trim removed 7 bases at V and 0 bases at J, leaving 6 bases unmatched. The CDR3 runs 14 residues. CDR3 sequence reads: CASTDRESSYEQYF. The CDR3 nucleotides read TGTGCCAGCACAGACAGGGAGAGCTCCTACGAGCAGTACTTC.